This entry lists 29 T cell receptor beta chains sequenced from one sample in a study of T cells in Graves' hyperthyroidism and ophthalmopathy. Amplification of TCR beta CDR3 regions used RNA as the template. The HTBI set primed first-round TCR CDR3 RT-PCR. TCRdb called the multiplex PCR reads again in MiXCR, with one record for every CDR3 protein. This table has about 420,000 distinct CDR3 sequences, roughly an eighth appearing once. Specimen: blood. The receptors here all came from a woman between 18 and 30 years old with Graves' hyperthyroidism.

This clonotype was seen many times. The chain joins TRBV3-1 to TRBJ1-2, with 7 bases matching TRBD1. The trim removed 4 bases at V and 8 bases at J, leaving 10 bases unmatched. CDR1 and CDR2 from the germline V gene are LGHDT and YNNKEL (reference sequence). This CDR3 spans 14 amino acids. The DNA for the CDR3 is TGTGCCAGCAGCCCATCTGACAGGGATGGCGGCTACACCTTC. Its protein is CASSPSDRDGGYTF.

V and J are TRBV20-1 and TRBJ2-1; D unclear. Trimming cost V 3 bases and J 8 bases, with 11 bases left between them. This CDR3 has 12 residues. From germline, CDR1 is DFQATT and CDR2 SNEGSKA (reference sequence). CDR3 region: CSARSSSHEQFF. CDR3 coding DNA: TGCAGTGCTAGGAGTAGCTCCCATGAGCAGTTCTTC.

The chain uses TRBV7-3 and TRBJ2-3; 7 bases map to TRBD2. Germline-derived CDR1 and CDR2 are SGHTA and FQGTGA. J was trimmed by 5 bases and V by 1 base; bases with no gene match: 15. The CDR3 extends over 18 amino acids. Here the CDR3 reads CASSLNRAGGSRGDTQYF. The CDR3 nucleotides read TGTGCCAGCAGCTTAAATAGGGCGGGCGGGAGTCGAGGAGATACGCAGTATTTT.

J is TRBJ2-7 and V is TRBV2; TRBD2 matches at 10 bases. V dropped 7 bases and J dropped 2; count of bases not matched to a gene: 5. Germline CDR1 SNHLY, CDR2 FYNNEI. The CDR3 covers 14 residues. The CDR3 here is CASKGTSGAYEQYF. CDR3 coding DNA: TGTGCCAGCAAAGGCACTAGCGGGGCCTACGAGCAGTACTTC.

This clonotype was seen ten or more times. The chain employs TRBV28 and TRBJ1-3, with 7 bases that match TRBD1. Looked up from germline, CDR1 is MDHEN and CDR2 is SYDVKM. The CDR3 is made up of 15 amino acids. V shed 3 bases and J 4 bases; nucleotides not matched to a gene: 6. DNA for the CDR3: TGTGCCAGCAGTTTTAACAGGGGCGTAGGAAACACCATATATTTT. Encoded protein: CASSFNRGVGNTIYF.

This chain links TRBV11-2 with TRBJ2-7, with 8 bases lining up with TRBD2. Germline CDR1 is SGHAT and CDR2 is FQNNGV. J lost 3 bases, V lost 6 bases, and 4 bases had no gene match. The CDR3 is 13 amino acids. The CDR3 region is CASRKRGSYEQYF. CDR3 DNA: TGTGCCAGCAGGAAGCGGGGGAGCTACGAGCAGTACTTC. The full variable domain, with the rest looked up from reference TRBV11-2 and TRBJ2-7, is EAGVAQSPRYKIIEKRQSVAFWCNPISGHATLYWYQQILGQGPKLLIQFQNNGVVDDSQLPKDRFSAERLKGVDSTLKIQPAKLEDSAVYLCASRKRGSYEQYFGPGTRLTVT.

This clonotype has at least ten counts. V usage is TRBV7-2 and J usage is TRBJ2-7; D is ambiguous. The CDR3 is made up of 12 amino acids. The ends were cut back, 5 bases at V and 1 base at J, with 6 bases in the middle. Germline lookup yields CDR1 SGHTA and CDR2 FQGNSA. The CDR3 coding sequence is TGTGCCAGCAGCCCCCCATCCTACGAGCAGTACTTC. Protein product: CASSPPSYEQYF.

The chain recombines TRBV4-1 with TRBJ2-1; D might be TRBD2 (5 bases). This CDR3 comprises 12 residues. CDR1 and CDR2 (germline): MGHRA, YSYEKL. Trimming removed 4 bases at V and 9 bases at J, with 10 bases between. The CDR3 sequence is CASSPDFSEQFF. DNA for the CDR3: TGCGCCAGCAGCCCGGACTTTTCTGAGCAGTTCTTC.

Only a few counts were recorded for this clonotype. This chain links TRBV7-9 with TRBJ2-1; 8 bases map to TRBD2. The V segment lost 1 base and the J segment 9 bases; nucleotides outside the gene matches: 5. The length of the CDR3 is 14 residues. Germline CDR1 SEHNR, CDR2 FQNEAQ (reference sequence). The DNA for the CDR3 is TGTGCCAGCAGCTTAGGCGGGAGGTATGGTGAGCAGTTCTTC. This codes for CASSLGGRYGEQFF.

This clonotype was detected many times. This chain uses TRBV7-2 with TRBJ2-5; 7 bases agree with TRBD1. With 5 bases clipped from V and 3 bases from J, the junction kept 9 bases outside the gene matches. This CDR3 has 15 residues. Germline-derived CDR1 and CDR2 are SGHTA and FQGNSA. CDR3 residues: CASSHKAGTEETQYF. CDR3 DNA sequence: TGTGCCAGCAGCCACAAAGCCGGGACAGAAGAGACCCAGTACTTC.

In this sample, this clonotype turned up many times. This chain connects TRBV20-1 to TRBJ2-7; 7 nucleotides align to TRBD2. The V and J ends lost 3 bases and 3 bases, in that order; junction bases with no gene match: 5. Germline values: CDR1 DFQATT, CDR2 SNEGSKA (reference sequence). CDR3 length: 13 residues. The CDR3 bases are TGCAGTGCTAGCGGCGGGAGTATCTACGAGCAGTACTTC. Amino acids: CSASGGSIYEQYF.

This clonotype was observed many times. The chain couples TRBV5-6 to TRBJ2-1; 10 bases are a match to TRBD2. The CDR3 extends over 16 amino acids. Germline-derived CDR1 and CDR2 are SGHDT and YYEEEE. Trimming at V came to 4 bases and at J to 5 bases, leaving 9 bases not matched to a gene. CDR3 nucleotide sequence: TGTGCCAGCAGCGCGGATCTAGCGGGAGCTAACAATGAGCAGTTCTTC. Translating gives CASSADLAGANNEQFF.

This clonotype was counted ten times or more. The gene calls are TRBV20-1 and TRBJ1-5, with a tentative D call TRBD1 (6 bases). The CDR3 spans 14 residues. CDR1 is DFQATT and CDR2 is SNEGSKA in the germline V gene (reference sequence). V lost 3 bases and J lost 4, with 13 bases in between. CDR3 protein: CSARGTLRNQPQHF. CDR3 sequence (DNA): TGCAGTGCTAGGGGGACACTAAGGAATCAGCCCCAGCATTTT.

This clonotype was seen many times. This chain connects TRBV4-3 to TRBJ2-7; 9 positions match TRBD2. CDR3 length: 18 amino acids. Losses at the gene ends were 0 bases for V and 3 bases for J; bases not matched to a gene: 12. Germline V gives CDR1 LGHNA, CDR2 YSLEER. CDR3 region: CASSQDLPVAGGDYEQYF. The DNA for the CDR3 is TGCGCCAGCAGCCAAGATCTGCCAGTCGCGGGAGGGGACTACGAGCAGTACTTC.

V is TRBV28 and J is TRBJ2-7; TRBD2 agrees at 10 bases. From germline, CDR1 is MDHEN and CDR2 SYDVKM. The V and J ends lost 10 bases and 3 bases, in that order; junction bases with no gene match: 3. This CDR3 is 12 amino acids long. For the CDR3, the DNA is TGTGCCACCCGGACTAGCGGCTACGAGCAGTACTTC. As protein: CATRTSGYEQYF. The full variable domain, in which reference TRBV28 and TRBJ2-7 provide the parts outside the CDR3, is DVKVTQSSRYLVKRTGEKVFLECVQDMDHENMFWYRQDPGLGLRLIYFSYDVKMKEKGDIPEGYSVSREKKERFSLILESASTNQTSMYLCATRTSGYEQYFGPGTRLTVT.

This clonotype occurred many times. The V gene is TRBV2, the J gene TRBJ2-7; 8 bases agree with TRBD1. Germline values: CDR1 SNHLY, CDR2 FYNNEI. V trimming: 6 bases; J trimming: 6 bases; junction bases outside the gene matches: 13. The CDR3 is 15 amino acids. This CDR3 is CASRETGTGQGEQYF. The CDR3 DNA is TGTGCCAGCAGGGAGACCGGGACAGGACAGGGCGAGCAGTACTTC. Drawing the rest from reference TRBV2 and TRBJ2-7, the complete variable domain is EPEVTQTPSHQVTQMGQEVILRCVPISNHLYFYWYRQILGQKVEFLVSFYNNEISEKSEIFDDQFSVERPDGSNFTLKIRSTKLEDSAMYFCASRETGTGQGEQYFGPGTRLTVT.

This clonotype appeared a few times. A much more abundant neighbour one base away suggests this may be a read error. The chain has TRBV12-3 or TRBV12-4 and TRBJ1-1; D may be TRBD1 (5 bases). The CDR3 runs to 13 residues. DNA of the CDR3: TGTGCCAACAGTCATACAGGGAACACTGAAGCTTTCTTT. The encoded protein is CANSHTGNTEAFF.

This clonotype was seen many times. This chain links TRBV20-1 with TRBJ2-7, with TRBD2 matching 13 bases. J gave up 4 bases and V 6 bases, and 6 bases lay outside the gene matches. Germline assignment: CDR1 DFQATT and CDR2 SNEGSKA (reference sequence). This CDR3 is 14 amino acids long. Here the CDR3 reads CSAGLAGMGYEQYF. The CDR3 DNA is TGCAGTGCGGGACTAGCGGGAATGGGGTACGAGCAGTACTTC.

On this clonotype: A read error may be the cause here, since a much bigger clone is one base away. In DNA, the CDR3 is TGTGCCTGGCGTGCCAGGGGGAGCCTCATTCAGTACTTC. It encodes CAWRARGSLIQYF. The chain combines TRBV30 with TRBJ2-4, with 7 bases aligning to TRBD1. The germline CDR1 and CDR2 sequences are GTSNPN and SVGIG (reference sequence). This CDR3 spans 13 amino acids. Losses at the gene ends were 5 bases for V and 9 bases for J; bases not matched to a gene: 10. The entire variable domain, with the rest obtained from reference TRBV30 and TRBJ2-4, is as follows: SQTIHQWPATLVQPVGSPLSLECTVEGTSNPNLYWYRQAAGRGLQLLFYSVGIGQISSEVPQNLSASRPQDRQFILSSKKLLLSDSGFYLCAWRARGSLIQYFGAGTRLSVL.

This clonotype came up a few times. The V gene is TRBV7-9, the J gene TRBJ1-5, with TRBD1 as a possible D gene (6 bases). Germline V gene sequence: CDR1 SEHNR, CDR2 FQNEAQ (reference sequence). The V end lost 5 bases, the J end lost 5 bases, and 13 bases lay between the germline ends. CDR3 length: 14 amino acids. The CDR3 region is CASSKGDGYQPQHF. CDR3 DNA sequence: TGTGCCAGCAGCAAGGGGGACGGATATCAGCCCCAGCATTTT.

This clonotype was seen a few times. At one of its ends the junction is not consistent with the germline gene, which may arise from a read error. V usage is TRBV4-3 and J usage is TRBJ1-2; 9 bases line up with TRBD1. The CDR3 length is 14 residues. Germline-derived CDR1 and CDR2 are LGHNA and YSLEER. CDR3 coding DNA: TGCGCCGGCAGCCCGGGACAGGGAGACTATGGCTACACCTTC. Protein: CAGSPGQGDYGYTF.

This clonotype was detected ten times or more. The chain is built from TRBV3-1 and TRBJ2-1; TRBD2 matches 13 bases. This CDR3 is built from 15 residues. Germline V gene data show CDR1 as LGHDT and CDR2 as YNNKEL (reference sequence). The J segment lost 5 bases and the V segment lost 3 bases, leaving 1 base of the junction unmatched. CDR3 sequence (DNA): TGTGCCAGCAGCCAGGGACTAGCGGGGCACAATGAGCAGTTCTTC. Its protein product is CASSQGLAGHNEQFF.

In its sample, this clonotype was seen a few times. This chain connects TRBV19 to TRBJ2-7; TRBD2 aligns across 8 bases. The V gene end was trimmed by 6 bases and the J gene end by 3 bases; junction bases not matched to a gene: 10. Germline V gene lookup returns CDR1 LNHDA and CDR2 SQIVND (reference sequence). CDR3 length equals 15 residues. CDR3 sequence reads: CASSNGPGLVYEQYF. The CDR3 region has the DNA TGTGCCAGTAGCAACGGACCGGGACTAGTCTACGAGCAGTACTTC.

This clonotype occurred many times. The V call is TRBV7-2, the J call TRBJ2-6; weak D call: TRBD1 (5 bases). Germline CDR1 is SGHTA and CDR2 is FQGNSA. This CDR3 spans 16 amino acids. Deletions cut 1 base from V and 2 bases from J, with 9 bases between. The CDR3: CASSLGPGPGANVLTF. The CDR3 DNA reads TGTGCCAGCAGCTTAGGACCAGGGCCTGGGGCCAACGTCCTGACTTTC.

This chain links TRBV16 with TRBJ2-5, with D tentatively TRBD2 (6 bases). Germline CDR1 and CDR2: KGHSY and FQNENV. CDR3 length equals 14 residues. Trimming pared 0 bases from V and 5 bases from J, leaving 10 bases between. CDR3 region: CASSQSGSGETQYF. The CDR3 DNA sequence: TGTGCCAGCAGCCAATCCGGGAGTGGCGAGACCCAGTACTTC.

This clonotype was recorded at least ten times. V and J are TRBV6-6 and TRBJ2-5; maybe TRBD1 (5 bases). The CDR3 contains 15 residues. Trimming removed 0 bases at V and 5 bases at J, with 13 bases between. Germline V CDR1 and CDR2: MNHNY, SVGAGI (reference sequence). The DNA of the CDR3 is TGTGCCAGCAGTTACTCTGCAGGGAAGGGGGAGACCCAGTACTTC. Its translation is CASSYSAGKGETQYF.

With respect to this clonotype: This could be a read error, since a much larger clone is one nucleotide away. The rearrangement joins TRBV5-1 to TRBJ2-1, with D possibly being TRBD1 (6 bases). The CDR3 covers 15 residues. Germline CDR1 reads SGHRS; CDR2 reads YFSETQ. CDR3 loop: CASSLEGEYPNEQLF. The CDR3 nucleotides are TGCGCCAGCAGCTTGGAGGGGGAATACCCCAATGAGCAGCTCTTC.

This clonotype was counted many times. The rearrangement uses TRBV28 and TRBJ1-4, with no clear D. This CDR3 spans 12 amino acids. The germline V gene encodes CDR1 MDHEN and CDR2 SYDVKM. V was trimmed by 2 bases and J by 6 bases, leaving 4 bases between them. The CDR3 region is CASSLAYEKLFF. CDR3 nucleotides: TGTGCCAGCAGTTTAGCATATGAAAAACTGTTTTTT. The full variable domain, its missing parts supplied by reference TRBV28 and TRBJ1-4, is DVKVTQSSRYLVKRTGEKVFLECVQDMDHENMFWYRQDPGLGLRLIYFSYDVKMKEKGDIPEGYSVSREKKERFSLILESASTNQTSMYLCASSLAYEKLFFGSGTQLSVL.

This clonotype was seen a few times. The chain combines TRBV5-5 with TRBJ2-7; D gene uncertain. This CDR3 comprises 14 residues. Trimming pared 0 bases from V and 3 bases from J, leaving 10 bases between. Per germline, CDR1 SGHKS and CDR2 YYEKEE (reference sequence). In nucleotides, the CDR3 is TGTGCCAGCAGCTTGGAAGGGTCTAACTACGAGCAGTACTTC. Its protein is CASSLEGSNYEQYF.